The present T cell receptor beta chain was sequenced within a study of shared clonotypes between healthy human individuals. Study observations and caveats: Generally, naive subsets (rather than memory subsets) showed larger estimated richness.

As defined, naive CD8 cells were CD45RO-negative and positively selected for CCR7, with terminally differentiated effector memory CD45RA+ cells excluded. Nashville, Tennessee was home to all donors, who were Caucasian adults. Evenly divided among several immunoSEQ plates was the genomic DNA of each subset. The repertoire was sequenced with immunoSEQ multiplex PCR; TCRdb's copy has only in-frame clones and lacks some. The table has approximately 1.9 million clones, around 93% seen once. V lost 1 base and J 4 bases, leaving 8 bases between the germline ends. The CDR3 covers 14 residues. Germline assignment: CDR1 LNHDA and CDR2 SQIVND (reference sequence). In the case of this clone: Its specificity is unknown.

This chain links TRBV19 with TRBJ1-5; D perhaps matches TRBD1 (6 bases). Sequenced input: naive CD8+ T cells from PBMCs. The source is a man between 18 and 29 years old in good health. Some clones in this sample may be carry-over from other donors' samples. CDR3 region: CASSIVTGNQPQHF. CDR3 in DNA: TGTGCCAGTAGTATAGTCACAGGGAATCAGCCCCAGCATTTT.